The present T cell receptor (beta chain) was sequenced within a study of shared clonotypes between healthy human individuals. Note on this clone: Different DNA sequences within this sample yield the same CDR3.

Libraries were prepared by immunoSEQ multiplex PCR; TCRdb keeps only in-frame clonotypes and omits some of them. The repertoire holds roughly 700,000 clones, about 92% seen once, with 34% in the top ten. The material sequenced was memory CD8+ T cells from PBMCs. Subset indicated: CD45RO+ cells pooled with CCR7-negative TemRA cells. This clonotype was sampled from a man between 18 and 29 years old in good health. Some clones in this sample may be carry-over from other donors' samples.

The CDR3 sequence: CSVWGTEETQYF. In DNA form, the CDR3 reads TGCAGCGTTTGGGGCACAGAAGAGACCCAGTACTTC. V usage is TRBV29-1 and J usage is TRBJ2-5, with D maybe TRBD1 (5 bases). With 5 bases removed from V and 3 bases from J, the gap between germline ends came to 10 bases. The germline V gene encodes CDR1 SQVTM and CDR2 ANQGSEA. This CDR3 comprises 12 residues.